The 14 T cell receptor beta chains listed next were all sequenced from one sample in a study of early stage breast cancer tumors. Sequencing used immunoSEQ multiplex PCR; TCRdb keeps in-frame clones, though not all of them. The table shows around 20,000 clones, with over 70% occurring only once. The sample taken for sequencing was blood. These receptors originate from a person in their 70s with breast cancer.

DNA of the CDR3: TGTGCCAGCAGCCGGACTAGCGGGGGGGCTTTAGCCCAAGAGACCCAGTACTTC. Its protein is CASSRTSGGALAQETQYF. The genes are TRBV7-9 and TRBJ2-5, with 15 positions matching TRBD2. Germline V lookup: CDR1 SEHNR, CDR2 FQNEAQ (reference sequence). This CDR3 comprises 18 residues. Losses at the gene ends were 5 bases for V and 1 base for J; bases not matched to a gene: 8.

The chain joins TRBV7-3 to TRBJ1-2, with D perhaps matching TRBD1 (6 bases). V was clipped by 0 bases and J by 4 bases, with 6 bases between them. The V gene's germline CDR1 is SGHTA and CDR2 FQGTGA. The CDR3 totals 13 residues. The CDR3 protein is CASSLTGGYGYTF. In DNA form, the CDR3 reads TGTGCCAGCAGCTTAACAGGGGGCTATGGCTACACCTTC.

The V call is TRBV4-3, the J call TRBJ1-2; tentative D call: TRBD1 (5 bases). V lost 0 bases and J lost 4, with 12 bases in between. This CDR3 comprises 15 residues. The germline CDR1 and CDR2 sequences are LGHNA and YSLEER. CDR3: CASSQDLGGGYGYTF. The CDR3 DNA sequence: TGCGCCAGCAGCCAAGATCTTGGGGGAGGCTATGGCTACACCTTC.

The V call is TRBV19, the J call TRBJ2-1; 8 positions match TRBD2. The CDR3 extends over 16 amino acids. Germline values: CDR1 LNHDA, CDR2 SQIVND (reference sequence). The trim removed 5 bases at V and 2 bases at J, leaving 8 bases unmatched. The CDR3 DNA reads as TGTGCCAGTAGTCCGTTAGCGGGGATCGCCTACAATGAGCAGTTCTTC. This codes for CASSPLAGIAYNEQFF.

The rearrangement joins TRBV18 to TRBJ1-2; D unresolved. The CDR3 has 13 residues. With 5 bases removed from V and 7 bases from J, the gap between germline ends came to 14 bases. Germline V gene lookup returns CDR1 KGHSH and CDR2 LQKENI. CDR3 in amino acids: CASSETRVSGYTF. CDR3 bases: TGTGCCAGCTCAGAGACTCGTGTGAGTGGCTACACCTTC.

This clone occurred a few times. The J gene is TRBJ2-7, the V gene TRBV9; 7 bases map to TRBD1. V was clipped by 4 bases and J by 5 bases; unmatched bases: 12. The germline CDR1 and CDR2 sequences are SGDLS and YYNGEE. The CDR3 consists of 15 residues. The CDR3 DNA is TGTGCCAGCAGCCCTCGACAGGGTTCGTGGGACGAGCAGTACTTC. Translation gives CASSPRQGSWDEQYF.

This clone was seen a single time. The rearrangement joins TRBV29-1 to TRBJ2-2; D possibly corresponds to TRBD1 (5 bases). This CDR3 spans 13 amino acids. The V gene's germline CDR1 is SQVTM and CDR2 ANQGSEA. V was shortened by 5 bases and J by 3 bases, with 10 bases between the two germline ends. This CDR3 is CSVRQGYTGELFF. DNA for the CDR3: TGCAGCGTTCGGCAGGGATACACCGGGGAGCTGTTTTTT.

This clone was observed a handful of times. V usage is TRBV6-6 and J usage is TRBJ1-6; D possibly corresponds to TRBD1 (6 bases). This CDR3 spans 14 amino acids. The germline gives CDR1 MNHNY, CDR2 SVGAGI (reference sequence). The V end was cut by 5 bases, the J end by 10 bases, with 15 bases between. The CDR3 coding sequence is TGTGCCAGCAGTACTAATGGGGGCCGATCACCCCTCCACTTT. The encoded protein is CASSTNGGRSPLHF.

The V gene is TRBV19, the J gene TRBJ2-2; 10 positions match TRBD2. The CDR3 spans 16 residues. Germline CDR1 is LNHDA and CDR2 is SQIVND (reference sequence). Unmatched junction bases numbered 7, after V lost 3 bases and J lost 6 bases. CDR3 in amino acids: CASSIRSGGASGELFF. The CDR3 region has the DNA TGTGCCAGTAGTATTCGGAGCGGGGGGGCGTCCGGGGAGCTGTTTTTT.

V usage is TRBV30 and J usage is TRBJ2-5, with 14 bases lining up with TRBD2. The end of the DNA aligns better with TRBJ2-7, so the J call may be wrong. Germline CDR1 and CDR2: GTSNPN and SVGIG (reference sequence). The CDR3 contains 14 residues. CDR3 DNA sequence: TGTGCCTGCCCTAGGACTAGCGGGGGGATCGAGCAGTACTTC. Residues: CACPRTSGGIEQYF.

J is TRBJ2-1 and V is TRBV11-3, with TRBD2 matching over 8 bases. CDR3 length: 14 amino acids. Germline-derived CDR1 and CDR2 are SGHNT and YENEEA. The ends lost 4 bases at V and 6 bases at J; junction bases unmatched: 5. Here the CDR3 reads CASSSSSGFNEQFF. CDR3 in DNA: TGTGCCAGCAGCTCCTCTAGCGGGTTCAATGAGCAGTTCTTC.

DNA of the CDR3: TGTGCCAGCTCCTTCGGGGACAGGGATAATTCACCCCTCCACTTT. As protein: CASSFGDRDNSPLHF. The chain is built from TRBV27 and TRBJ1-6, with 9 bases aligning to TRBD1. CDR1 MNHEY and CDR2 SMNVEV come from the germline V gene (reference sequence). Trimming took 8 bases from V and 5 from J; bases not matched to a gene: 7. The CDR3 consists of 15 residues.

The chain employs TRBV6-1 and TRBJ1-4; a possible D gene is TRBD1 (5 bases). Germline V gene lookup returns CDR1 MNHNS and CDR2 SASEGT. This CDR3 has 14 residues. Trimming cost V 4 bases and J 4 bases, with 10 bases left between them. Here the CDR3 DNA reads TGTGCCAGCAGTGTTGGGGGGGGTAATGAAAAACTGTTTTTT. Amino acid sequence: CASSVGGGNEKLFF.

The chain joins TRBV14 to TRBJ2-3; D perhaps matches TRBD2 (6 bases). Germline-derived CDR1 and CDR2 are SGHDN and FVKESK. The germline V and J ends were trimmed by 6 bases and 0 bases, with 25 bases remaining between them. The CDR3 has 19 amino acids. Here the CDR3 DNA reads TGTGCCAGCAGTGCAAGATCTGGCAGCGGGCGGACTAGCACAGATACGCAGTATTTT. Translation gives CASSARSGSGRTSTDTQYF. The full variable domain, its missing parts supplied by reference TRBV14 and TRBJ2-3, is EAGVTQFPSHSVIEKGQTVTLRCDPISGHDNLYWYRRVMGKEIKFLLHFVKESKQDESGMPNNRFLAERTGGTYSTLKVQPAELEDSGVYFCASSARSGSGRTSTDTQYFGPGTRLTVL.